The 3 T cell receptor beta chains in this list originate from one sample, sequenced in a study of cytomegalovirus exposure and HLA in healthy donors. Researchers ran the PCR with 60 Vbeta and 13 Jbeta primers. Sequenced by immunoSEQ multiplex PCR; TCRdb stores in-frame clones only, minus some. This table holds some 180,000 clones, 77% found once. The material sequenced was PBMCs. The receptor source for this set is a woman in her sixties or seventies in good health and CMV-seropositive.

The chain couples TRBV10-3 to TRBJ2-3; tentatively, D is TRBD1 (6 bases). Germline V gene sequence: CDR1 ENHRY, CDR2 SYGVKD. Trimming pared 5 bases from V and 2 bases from J, leaving 8 bases between. The CDR3 covers 13 residues. CDR3 DNA: TGTGCCATCAGTACAGGGTCCACAGATACGCAGTATTTT. The encoded protein is CAISTGSTDTQYF.

The count of this clone is one. The chain has TRBV27 and TRBJ2-1; 9 nucleotides align to TRBD1. The CDR3 is 15 residues long. The germline V gene encodes CDR1 MNHEY and CDR2 SMNVEV (reference sequence). V trimming: 11 bases; J trimming: 1 base; junction bases outside the gene matches: 9. The CDR3 protein is CASGGQGGSYNEQFF. The CDR3 region has the DNA TGTGCCTCAGGGGGACAGGGAGGATCCTACAATGAGCAGTTCTTC.

This sequence joins TRBV7-3 and TRBJ2-1; 8 nucleotides agree with TRBD2. Per the germline V gene, CDR1 is SGHTA and CDR2 is FQGTGA. The J segment lost 7 bases and the V segment lost 1 base, leaving 9 bases of the junction unmatched. The CDR3 is 16 residues long. The CDR3 coding sequence is TGTGCCAGCAGCTTAAGAGGGGCGGGAGGTCATAATGAGCAGTTCTTC. Its translation: CASSLRGAGGHNEQFF.